Following are 14 T cell receptor beta chains from one sample sequenced in a study of OX40 agonist ivuxolimab in advanced cancers. TCRdb's copy holds only in-frame clones and misses some; the assay was immunoSEQ multiplex PCR. There are about 94,000 clones in the sample; around 86% occur only once, and 0.31% lies in the top ten. The sequencing used CD4+ or CD8+ T cells sorted from blood, collected in a trial of the OX40 agonist ivuxolimab. All receptors come from an adult with an advanced solid tumor such as melanoma, head and neck, liver or kidney cancer.

The V gene is TRBV12-5, the J gene TRBJ2-1; TRBD1 might be the D (5 bases). Trimming removed 0 bases from V and 0 bases from J, with 12 bases in between. CDR3 length: 17 residues. CDR1 is LGHNT, CDR2 FRNRAP, per germline. The CDR3 bases are TGTGCTAGTGGTTTGGTCAAGGGGCCCCGCTCCTACAATGAGCAGTTCTTC. Translation: CASGLVKGPRSYNEQFF.

This chain links TRBV6-5 with TRBJ1-3; D unclear. Trimming cost V 6 bases and J 0 bases, with 12 bases left between them. The CDR3 sequence is 15 residues long. Germline V gene sequence: CDR1 MNHEY, CDR2 SVGAGI. The CDR3 reads CASRHTANSGNTIYF. The CDR3 coding sequence is TGTGCCAGCAGACACACAGCGAACTCTGGAAACACCATATATTTT.

The V and J genes are TRBV6-5 and TRBJ2-5; TRBD1 aligns across 8 bases. The CDR3 totals 14 residues. The trim removed 8 bases at V and 3 bases at J, leaving 8 bases unmatched. CDR1 and CDR2 from the germline V gene are MNHEY and SVGAGI. This CDR3 is CASGPDRVKETQYF. CDR3 in DNA: TGTGCCAGCGGGCCGGACAGGGTCAAAGAGACCCAGTACTTC.

This chain joins TRBV6-1 and TRBJ2-2, with 8 positions matching TRBD1. Germline lookup yields CDR1 MNHNS and CDR2 SASEGT. The V and J ends lost 4 bases and 5 bases, in that order; junction bases with no gene match: 6. The CDR3 is 15 residues long. The CDR3 loop reads CASSAGTGGTGELFF. CDR3 in DNA: TGTGCCAGCAGTGCTGGGACAGGAGGGACCGGGGAGCTGTTTTTT.

The J gene is TRBJ2-2, the V gene TRBV7-9; D uncertain. CDR3 length equals 11 residues. V lost 0 bases to trimming and J lost 8 bases, with 1 base between them. Germline V lookup: CDR1 SEHNR, CDR2 FQNEAQ (reference sequence). The CDR3 DNA is TGTGCCAGCAGCTTAGCGGGGGAGCTGTTTTTT. Translated: CASSLAGELFF.

V is TRBV2 and J is TRBJ1-2; no clear D gene. V lost 2 bases and J lost 8, with 12 bases in between. Germline-derived CDR1 and CDR2 are SNHLY and FYNNEI. CDR3 size: 13 residues. CDR3 region: CASSERPSGGYTF. The CDR3, as DNA: TGTGCCAGCAGTGAACGGCCATCTGGGGGCTACACCTTC. Variable domain in full (rest from reference TRBV2 and TRBJ1-2): EPEVTQTPSHQVTQMGQEVILRCVPISNHLYFYWYRQILGQKVEFLVSFYNNEISEKSEIFDDQFSVERPDGSNFTLKIRSTKLEDSAMYFCASSERPSGGYTFGSGTRLTVV.

The chain joins TRBV6-4 to TRBJ2-3; no firm D call. From germline, CDR1 is MRHNA and CDR2 SNTAGT. The CDR3 loop spans 13 amino acids. Deletions cut 0 bases from V and 4 bases from J, with 5 bases between. The CDR3 sequence is CASSDSRADTQYF. The CDR3 DNA reads TGTGCCAGCAGTGACTCGAGAGCAGATACGCAGTATTTT.

The chain employs TRBV10-2 and TRBJ2-2, with a weak D call TRBD2 (6 bases). Germline V gene data show CDR1 as WSHSY and CDR2 as SAAADI. The CDR3 has 14 amino acids. V gave up 7 bases and J gave up 7 bases, with 16 bases separating them. CDR3 loop: CASISGSAGGELFF. In DNA, the CDR3 is TGCGCCAGCATAAGCGGGTCCGCAGGCGGGGAGCTGTTTTTT.

V and J are TRBV7-2 and TRBJ1-2; D uncertain. The germline CDR1 and CDR2 sequences are SGHTA and FQGNSA. This CDR3 region has 14 residues. The ends were cut back, 1 base at V and 4 bases at J, with 10 bases in the middle. The CDR3 nucleotides read TGTGCCAGCAGCTTAGGGAAAGTCGGCTATGGCTACACCTTC. As protein: CASSLGKVGYGYTF.

In its sample, this clone was seen a few times. The gene calls are TRBV2 and TRBJ1-6, with 9 bases lining up with TRBD1. V dropped 6 bases and J dropped 3; count of bases not matched to a gene: 6. This CDR3 has 16 residues. Germline CDR1 reads SNHLY; CDR2 reads FYNNEI. CDR3: CASSAGTGIYNSPLHF. As DNA, the CDR3 is TGTGCCAGCAGCGCCGGGACAGGGATCTATAATTCACCCCTCCACTTT.

The rearrangement uses TRBV29-1 and TRBJ1-1; D uncertain. This CDR3 spans 10 amino acids. The germline gives CDR1 SQVTM, CDR2 ANQGSEA. Trimming pared 4 bases from V and 4 bases from J, leaving 4 bases between. The CDR3 region has the DNA TGCAGCGTTGCGGGCACTGAAGCTTTCTTT. Translating gives CSVAGTEAFF.

The chain recombines TRBV7-9 with TRBJ2-3; D gene ambiguous. Trimming cost V 5 bases and J 4 bases, with 13 bases left between them. In germline, CDR1 is SEHNR, CDR2 FQNEAQ (reference sequence). CDR3 size: 14 residues. In DNA form, the CDR3 reads TGTGCCAGCAGCCCGAAGGGCGGCCCAGATACGCAGTATTTT. This encodes CASSPKGGPDTQYF.

The chain is built from TRBV29-1 and TRBJ1-1, with D uncertain. Trimming took off 4 bases at V and 2 bases at J, with 11 bases between the two ends. CDR1 and CDR2 from the germline V gene are SQVTM and ANQGSEA. CDR3 length equals 13 residues. CDR3 bases: TGCAGCGTTGGGGCAGGACCCAACACTGAAGCTTTCTTT. Translation gives CSVGAGPNTEAFF.

The chain has TRBV5-1 and TRBJ1-2, with TRBD1 identical over 7 bases. The CDR3 runs 14 residues. The ends lost 0 bases at V and 8 bases at J; junction bases unmatched: 7. From germline, CDR1 is SGHRS and CDR2 YFSETQ. CDR3 loop: CASSLEKGARGYTF. For the CDR3, the DNA is TGCGCCAGCAGCTTGGAAAAGGGGGCGCGGGGCTACACCTTC.